This T cell receptor (beta chain) was observed in a study of blood T cell repertoires in COVID-19. This clone has just a few counts. In the original workflow: Reference gene primer amplification gave estimated nucleated cell counts. Repertoires were generated with immunoSEQ multiplex PCR, while TCRdb's copy carries only in-frame clones and drops some. V and J calls and clone size are as listed in that table; D and trimming were resolved from the DNA. The sample consists of 200,000 to 250,000 clones, about 84% of them appearing once. This CDR3 has 15 amino acids. CDR1 is SGHTA and CDR2 is FQGNSA in the germline V gene. The V gene lost 3 bases and the J gene lost 0 bases, with 11 bases spanning the gap.

Sequencing input: PBMCs or T cells enriched from blood (not recorded which). This TCR came from a woman in her 40s with acute COVID-19. V and J are TRBV7-2 and TRBJ2-5; TRBD2 is a possible D gene (6 bases). The CDR3 loop reads CASSLGTYHQETQYF. The CDR3 coding sequence is TGTGCCAGCAGCTTGGGGACTTACCACCAAGAGACCCAGTACTTC.